This T cell receptor (beta chain) was captured by sequencing in a study of OX40 agonist ivuxolimab in advanced cancers. Study as a whole: Those treated in dose escalation had hepatocellular carcinoma, melanoma, renal cell cancer or head and neck cancer.

The CDR3 sequence is 14 residues long. Germline CDR1 reads MGHRA; CDR2 reads YSYEKL. Libraries were prepared by immunoSEQ multiplex PCR; TCRdb keeps only in-frame clonotypes and omits some of them. Of 60,000 to 85,000 clones in the sample, roughly 80% were seen once. Baseline, cycle 4 day 1, and cycle 7 day 1 were the blood sampling points. On this clone itself: A junction end diverges from the germline sequence, so it may reflect a read error.

The chain links TRBV4-1 to TRBJ2-7; 8 bases match TRBD1. The TCR was taken from an adult with an advanced solid tumor such as melanoma, head and neck, liver or kidney cancer. The sample here was CD4+ or CD8+ T cells sorted from blood, taken in a trial of the OX40 agonist ivuxolimab. CDR3 residues: CASSPSDRGGEQYF. The CDR3 coding sequence is TGTGCCAGCAGCCCTAGCGACAGGGGAGGCGAGCAGTACTTC.